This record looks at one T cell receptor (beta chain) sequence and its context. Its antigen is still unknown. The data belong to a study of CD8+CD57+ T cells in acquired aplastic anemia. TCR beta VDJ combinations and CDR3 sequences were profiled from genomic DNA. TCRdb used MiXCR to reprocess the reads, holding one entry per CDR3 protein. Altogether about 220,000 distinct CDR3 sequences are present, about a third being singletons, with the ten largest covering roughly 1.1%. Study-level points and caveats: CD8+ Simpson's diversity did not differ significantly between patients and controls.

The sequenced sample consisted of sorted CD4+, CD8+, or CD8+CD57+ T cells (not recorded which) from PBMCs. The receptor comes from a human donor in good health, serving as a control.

Here the CDR3 reads CASSRDRGNGLSTDTQYF. CDR3 nucleotides: TGTGCCAGCAGCCGGGACAGGGGAAACGGACTTAGCACAGATACGCAGTATTTT. The V and J genes are TRBV11-1 and TRBJ2-3; 10 positions match TRBD1. Germline V gives CDR1 SGHAT, CDR2 FQDESV (reference sequence). V was clipped by 5 bases and J by 0 bases; unmatched bases: 11. The length of the CDR3 is 18 residues. The full variable domain, its missing parts supplied by reference TRBV11-1 and TRBJ2-3, is EAEVAQSPRYKITEKSQAVAFWCDPISGHATLYWYRQILGQGPELLVQFQDESVVDDSQLPKDRFSAERLKGVDSTLKIQPAELGDSAMYLCASSRDRGNGLSTDTQYFGPGTRLTVL.